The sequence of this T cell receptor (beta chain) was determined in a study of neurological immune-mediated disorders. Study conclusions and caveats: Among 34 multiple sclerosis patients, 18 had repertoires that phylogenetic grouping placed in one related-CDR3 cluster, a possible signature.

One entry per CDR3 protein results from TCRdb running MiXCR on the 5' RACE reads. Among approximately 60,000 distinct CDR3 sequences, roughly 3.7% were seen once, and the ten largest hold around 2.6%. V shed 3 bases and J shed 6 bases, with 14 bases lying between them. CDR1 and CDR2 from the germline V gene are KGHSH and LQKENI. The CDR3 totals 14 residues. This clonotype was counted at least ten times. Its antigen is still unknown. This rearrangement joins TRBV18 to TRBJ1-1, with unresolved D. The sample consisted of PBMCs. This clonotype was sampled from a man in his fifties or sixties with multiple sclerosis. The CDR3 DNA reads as TGTGCCAGCTCACCCCCTTCGGTTGTGGCTGAAGCTTTCTTT. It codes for CASSPPSVVAEAFF.